This TCR beta chain was captured in a study of T cell responses to AZD1222 COVID-19 vaccine. General study findings and limits: Spike-specific TCR breadth and depth were elevated following two AZD1222 doses. Donors were chiefly white British, with a greater number of females, and clonal diversity was perhaps underestimated. Just five to seven AZD1222 recipients tested seropositive at baseline.

The germline gives CDR1 LNHDA, CDR2 SQIVND (reference sequence). The CDR3 is 12 amino acids. A word on this clone: The antigen remains unidentified.

Only in-frame clones appear in the TCRdb table, and some are missing; sequencing was by immunoSEQ multiplex PCR. The data contain some 120,000 clones, over 75% of them seen just once; the ten biggest clones take up over 15%. The V and J genes are TRBV19 and TRBJ1-2; 10 nucleotides agree with TRBD1. The sample here was peripheral blood, taken on day 0 of MenACWY control vaccination. The TCR comes from an adult in good health. CDR3 sequence: CAMRTGGNGYTF. CDR3 sequence (DNA): TGTGCAATGCGGACAGGGGGAAACGGCTACACCTTC.